The 6 T cell receptor beta chains listed next were all sequenced from one sample in a study of CD8+ T cells in alopecia areata. Extraction of RNA preceded its reverse transcription into cDNA, which served as the sequencing template. Only in-frame clones appear in the TCRdb table, and some are missing; sequencing was by immunoSEQ multiplex PCR. The table includes under 350,000 clones, roughly 64% detected once. Treatment: oral pan-JAK inhibitor, 5-10 mg twice daily. Sequenced here: CD4+ T cells sorted from blood, sampled at week 24, from a patient treated with tofacitinib. These receptors came from a human donor with alopecia areata.

The chain links TRBV30 to TRBJ2-5, with D unresolved. Looked up from germline, CDR1 is GTSNPN and CDR2 is SVGIG (reference sequence). This CDR3 spans 11 amino acids. Trimming took 8 bases from V and 1 from J, leaving 8 bases between them. CDR3 sequence reads: CAGGPQETQYF. The CDR3 DNA sequence: TGTGCCGGCGGCCCCCAAGAGACCCAGTACTTC.

The chain is built from TRBV30 and TRBJ1-2; D remains unclear. V was pared by 0 bases and J by 4 bases, with 9 bases between. The V gene's germline CDR1 is GTSNPN and CDR2 SVGIG (reference sequence). The CDR3 length is 13 residues. The CDR3 here is CAWSVAQLYGYTF. The CDR3 coding sequence is TGTGCCTGGAGTGTAGCACAGCTCTATGGCTACACCTTC.

The chain uses TRBV29-1 and TRBJ1-2; 8 nucleotides line up with TRBD1. This CDR3 has 12 amino acids. Germline V gives CDR1 SQVTM, CDR2 ANQGSEA. V gave up 4 bases and J gave up 6 bases; unmatched junction bases: 4. The CDR3 region is CSVGSGGHGYTF. In nucleotides, the CDR3 is TGCAGCGTTGGTTCAGGGGGCCATGGCTACACCTTC.

The chain recombines TRBV30 with TRBJ2-1, with 9 bases matching TRBD2. The CDR3 consists of 18 residues. Germline trimming cut 8 bases from V and 4 bases from J; bases unmatched to any gene: 21. Germline CDR1 reads GTSNPN; CDR2 reads SVGIG (reference sequence). The CDR3 spells CAGVFVYSGTSGYNEQFF. CDR3 coding DNA: TGTGCCGGAGTTTTTGTTTACAGCGGAACTAGCGGGTACAATGAGCAGTTCTTC.

The CDR3 DNA reads TGTGCCAGCACCTTAGGCAGACAGCAAGAGACCCAGTACTTC. This encodes CASTLGRQQETQYF. This chain joins TRBV6-1 and TRBJ2-5; perhaps TRBD1 as D (5 bases). Germline values: CDR1 MNHNS, CDR2 SASEGT. This CDR3 spans 14 amino acids. V was pared by 7 bases and J by 2 bases, with 14 bases between.

The rearrangement joins TRBV9 to TRBJ2-2; TRBD1 agrees at 7 bases. The CDR3 sequence is 18 residues long. In germline, CDR1 is SGDLS, CDR2 YYNGEE. The V and J ends lost 2 bases and 0 bases, in that order; junction bases with no gene match: 10. CDR3 sequence reads: CASSVRDRDFTNTGELFF. Written as DNA, the CDR3 is TGTGCCAGCAGCGTCCGGGACAGAGATTTTACGAACACCGGGGAGCTGTTTTTT.